The 5 T cell receptor beta chains reported below all come from one sample, sequenced in a study of blood T cell repertoires in COVID-19. TCRdb keeps only in-frame clones here, not all; method: immunoSEQ multiplex PCR. This sample has 430,000 or so clones, with 88% found just once. Sequenced: PBMCs or T cells enriched from blood (not recorded which). These receptors came from a woman in her late teens or twenties who had been exposed to COVID-19.

The V and J genes are TRBV30 and TRBJ1-5; tentative D call: TRBD1 (5 bases). Trimming stripped 5 bases from V and 2 bases from J, with 10 bases between. This CDR3 spans 13 amino acids. Germline values: CDR1 GTSNPN, CDR2 SVGIG (reference sequence). The CDR3 coding sequence is TGTGCCTGGTCCGGGGGTGGCAATCAGCCCCAGCATTTT. Translation gives CAWSGGGNQPQHF.

This sequence joins TRBV28 and TRBJ2-7; possibly TRBD1 for D (6 bases). Germline CDR1 reads MDHEN; CDR2 reads SYDVKM. With 3 bases removed from V and 3 bases from J, the gap between germline ends came to 15 bases. The CDR3 length is 15 residues. CDR3 sequence: CASSLGPGVYYEQYF. CDR3 DNA sequence: TGTGCCAGCAGTTTGGGGCCAGGGGTATACTACGAGCAGTACTTC. Full variable domain (remainder filled in from reference TRBV28 and TRBJ2-7): DVKVTQSSRYLVKRTGEKVFLECVQDMDHENMFWYRQDPGLGLRLIYFSYDVKMKEKGDIPEGYSVSREKKERFSLILESASTNQTSMYLCASSLGPGVYYEQYFGPGTRLTVT.

J is TRBJ2-2 and V is TRBV5-4; 11 positions agree with TRBD2. V lost 4 bases and J lost 0; bases outside the gene matches: 14. Germline V gene data show CDR1 as SGHNT and CDR2 as YYREEE (reference sequence). The CDR3 is 20 amino acids. The CDR3 DNA sequence: TGTGCCAGCAGCGGTAGCGGGGGGGCCTTTAGGGATTCGAACACCGGGGAGCTGTTTTTT. Translating it yields CASSGSGGAFRDSNTGELFF.

J is TRBJ2-1 and V is TRBV5-6; a possible D gene is TRBD1 (5 bases). Germline V CDR1 and CDR2: SGHDT, YYEEEE. CDR3 length equals 14 residues. The V and J ends lost 2 bases and 2 bases respectively, with 8 bases between them. CDR3 in amino acids: CASSFTGTYNEQFF. The DNA for the CDR3 is TGTGCCAGCAGCTTCACAGGCACCTACAATGAGCAGTTCTTC.

The CDR3 sequence: CASSPGDYGYTF. As DNA, the CDR3 is TGTGCCAGCAGCCCAGGGGACTATGGCTACACCTTC. This chain links TRBV2 with TRBJ1-2; possibly TRBD1 for D (6 bases). Germline V lookup: CDR1 SNHLY, CDR2 FYNNEI. Trimming stripped 6 bases from V and 3 bases from J, with 8 bases between. The CDR3 totals 12 residues. The full variable domain, in which reference TRBV2 and TRBJ1-2 provide the parts outside the CDR3, is EPEVTQTPSHQVTQMGQEVILRCVPISNHLYFYWYRQILGQKVEFLVSFYNNEISEKSEIFDDQFSVERPDGSNFTLKIRSTKLEDSAMYFCASSPGDYGYTFGSGTRLTVV.